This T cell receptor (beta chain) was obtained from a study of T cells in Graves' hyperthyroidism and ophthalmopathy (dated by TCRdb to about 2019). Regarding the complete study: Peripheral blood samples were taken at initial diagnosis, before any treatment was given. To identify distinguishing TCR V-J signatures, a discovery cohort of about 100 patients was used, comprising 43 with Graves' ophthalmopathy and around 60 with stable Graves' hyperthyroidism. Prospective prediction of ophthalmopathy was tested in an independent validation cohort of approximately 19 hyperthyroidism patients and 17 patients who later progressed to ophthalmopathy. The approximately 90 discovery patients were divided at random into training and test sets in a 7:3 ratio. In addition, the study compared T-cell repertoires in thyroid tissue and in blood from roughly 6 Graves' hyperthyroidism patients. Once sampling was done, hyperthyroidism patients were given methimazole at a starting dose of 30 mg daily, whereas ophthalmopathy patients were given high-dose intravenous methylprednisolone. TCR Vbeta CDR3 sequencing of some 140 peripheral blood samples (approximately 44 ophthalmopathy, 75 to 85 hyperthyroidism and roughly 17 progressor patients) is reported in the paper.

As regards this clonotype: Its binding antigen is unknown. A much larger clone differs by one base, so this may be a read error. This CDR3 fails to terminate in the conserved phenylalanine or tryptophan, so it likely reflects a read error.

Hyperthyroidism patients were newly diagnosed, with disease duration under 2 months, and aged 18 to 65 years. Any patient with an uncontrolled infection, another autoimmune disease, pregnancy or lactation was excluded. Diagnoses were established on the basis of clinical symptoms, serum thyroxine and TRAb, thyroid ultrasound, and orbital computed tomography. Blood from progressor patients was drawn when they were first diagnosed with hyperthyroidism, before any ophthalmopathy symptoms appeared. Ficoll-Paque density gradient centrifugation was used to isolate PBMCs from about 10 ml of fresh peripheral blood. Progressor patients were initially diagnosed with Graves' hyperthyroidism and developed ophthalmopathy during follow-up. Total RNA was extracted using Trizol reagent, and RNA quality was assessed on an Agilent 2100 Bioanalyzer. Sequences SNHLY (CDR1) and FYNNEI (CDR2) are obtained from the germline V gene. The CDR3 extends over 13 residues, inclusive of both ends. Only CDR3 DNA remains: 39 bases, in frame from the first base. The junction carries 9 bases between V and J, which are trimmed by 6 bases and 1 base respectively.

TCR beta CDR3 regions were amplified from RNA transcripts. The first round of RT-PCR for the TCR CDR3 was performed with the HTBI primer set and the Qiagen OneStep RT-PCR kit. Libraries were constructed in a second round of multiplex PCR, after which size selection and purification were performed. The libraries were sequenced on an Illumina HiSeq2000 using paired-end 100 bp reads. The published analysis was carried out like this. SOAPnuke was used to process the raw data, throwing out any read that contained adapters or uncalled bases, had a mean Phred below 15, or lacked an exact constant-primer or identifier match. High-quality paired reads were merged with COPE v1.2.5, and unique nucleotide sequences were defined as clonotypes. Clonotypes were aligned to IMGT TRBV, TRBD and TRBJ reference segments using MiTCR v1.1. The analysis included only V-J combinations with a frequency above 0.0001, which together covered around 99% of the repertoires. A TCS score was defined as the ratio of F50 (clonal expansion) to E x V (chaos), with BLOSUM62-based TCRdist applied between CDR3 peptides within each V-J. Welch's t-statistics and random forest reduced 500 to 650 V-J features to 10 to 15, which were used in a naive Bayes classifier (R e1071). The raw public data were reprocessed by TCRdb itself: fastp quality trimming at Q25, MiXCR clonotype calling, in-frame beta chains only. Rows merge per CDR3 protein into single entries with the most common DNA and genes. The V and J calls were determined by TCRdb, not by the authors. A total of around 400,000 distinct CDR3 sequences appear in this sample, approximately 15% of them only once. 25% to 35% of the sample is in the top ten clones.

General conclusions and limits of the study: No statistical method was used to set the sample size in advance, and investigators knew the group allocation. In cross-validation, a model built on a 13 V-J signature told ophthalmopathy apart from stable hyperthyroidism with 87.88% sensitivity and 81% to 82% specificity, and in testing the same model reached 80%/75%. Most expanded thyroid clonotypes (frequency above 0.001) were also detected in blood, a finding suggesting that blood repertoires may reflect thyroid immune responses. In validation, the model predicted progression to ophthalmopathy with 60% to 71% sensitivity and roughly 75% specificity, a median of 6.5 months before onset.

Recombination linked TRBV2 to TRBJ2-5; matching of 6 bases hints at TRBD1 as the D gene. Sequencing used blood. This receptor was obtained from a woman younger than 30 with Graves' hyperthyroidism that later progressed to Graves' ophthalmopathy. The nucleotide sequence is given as TGTGCCAGCAGACAGGGCTTCCAAGAGACCCAGTACCTC. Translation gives CASRQGFQETQYL.